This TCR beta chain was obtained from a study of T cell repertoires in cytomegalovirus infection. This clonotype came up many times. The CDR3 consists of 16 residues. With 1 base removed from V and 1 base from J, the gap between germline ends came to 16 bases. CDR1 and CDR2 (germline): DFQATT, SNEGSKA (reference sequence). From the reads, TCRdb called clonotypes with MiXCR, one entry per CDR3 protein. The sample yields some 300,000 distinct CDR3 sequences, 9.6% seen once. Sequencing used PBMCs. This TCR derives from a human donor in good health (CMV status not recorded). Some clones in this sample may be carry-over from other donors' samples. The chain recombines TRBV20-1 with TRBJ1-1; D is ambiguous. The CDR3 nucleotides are TGCAGTGCTAGAGGGACGTCCCACAAGGGGAACACTGAAGCTTTCTTT. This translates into CSARGTSHKGNTEAFF.